This paragraph reports one T cell receptor (beta chain). It has no known antigen specificity. No much larger clonotype is one base removed from it; base qualities were not supplied. Cut back by 5 bases and 3 bases, the V and J ends lie 10 bases apart. In the germline V gene (reference sequence), CDR1 corresponds to PRHDT and CDR2 to FYEKMQ. Including the terminal cysteine and phenylalanine, the CDR3 comprises 13 residues. The read is trimmed to its CDR3 DNA, 39 bases read in frame from base 1. To prepare the library, the immunoSEQ multiplex PCR assay was applied. Sourced from immuneACCESS, this table was stored by TCRdb with only in-frame sequences that have V and J called. A share of the clones is absent; for the studies checked, an unresolved V gene accounts for under half, and the remainder has no known explanation. The sample includes 50,000 to 65,000 clones, with around 93% observed a single time. Approximately 3.3% of the sample comes from the top ten.

The sample is drawn from a study of T cell changes during pregnancy in multiple sclerosis (dated by TCRdb to 2018 to 2020). Some background on the complete study: Changes in the T cell repertoire over the course of pregnancy were examined in this study in women with multiple sclerosis.

The chain uses TRBV13 and TRBJ1-1; the D gene is perhaps TRBD1, on 5 matching bases. This receptor was taken from a female donor with multiple sclerosis, enrolled in a pregnancy study. This material consisted of CD8+ T cells from peripheral blood mononuclear cells, taken in the second trimester of pregnancy. CDR3 sequence: CASSQGGYTEAFF. Read as DNA, the sequence is TGTGCCAGCAGCCAGGGAGGGTACACTGAAGCTTTCTTT.